The 21 T cell receptor beta chains below all came from one sample that was sequenced in a study of T cell responses to AZD1222 COVID-19 vaccine. Here immunoSEQ multiplex PCR was the method, and the copy in TCRdb shows in-frame clones only, minus some. The sample gives approximately 220,000 clones, about 92% of which show up once; 0.95% to 1.1% is in the top ten. Sequences were derived from peripheral blood, sampled on day 0 of MenACWY control vaccination. All receptors derive from an adult in good health.

The count of this clone is one. V is TRBV19 and J is TRBJ2-5; D might be TRBD1 or TRBD2, each matching 5 bases. The CDR3 contains 16 residues. Germline V gene data show CDR1 as LNHDA and CDR2 as SQIVND (reference sequence). V was clipped by 4 bases and J by 1 base, with 16 bases between them. CDR3 nucleotides: TGTGCCAGTAGTACCCCCTCGCGAGGGGCCCAAGAGACCCAGTACTTC. Protein: CASSTPSRGAQETQYF. Variable domain in full (rest from reference TRBV19 and TRBJ2-5): DGGITQSPKYLFRKEGQNVTLSCEQNLNHDAMYWYRQDPGQGLRLIYYSQIVNDFQKGDIAEGYSVSREKKESFPLTVTSAQKNPTAFYLCASSTPSRGAQETQYFGPGTRLLVL.

The CDR3 protein is CASSPRGSYEQYF. The CDR3 nucleotides read TGTGCCAGCAGCCCGCGTGGTAGCTACGAGCAGTACTTC. The chain carries TRBV5-8 and TRBJ2-7; D not certain. Trimming removed 4 bases from V and 3 bases from J, with 11 bases in between. Germline CDR1 is SGHTS and CDR2 is YDEGEE. This CDR3 comprises 13 residues. The full variable domain, its missing parts supplied by reference TRBV5-8 and TRBJ2-7, is EAGVTQSPTHLIKTRGQQATLRCSPISGHTSVYWYQQALGLGLQFLLWYDEGEERNRGNFPPRFSGRQFPNYSSELNVNALELEDSALYLCASSPRGSYEQYFGPGTRLTVT.

The sample holds one count of this clone. This chain connects TRBV6-6 to TRBJ1-1; D is ambiguous. The germline V and J ends were trimmed by 7 bases and 1 base, with 13 bases remaining between them. Per germline, CDR1 MNHNY and CDR2 SVGAGI (reference sequence). The CDR3 runs 14 residues. The CDR3 loop is CASTPPGRNTEAFF. In nucleotides, the CDR3 is TGTGCCAGCACCCCCCCGGGGAGGAACACTGAAGCTTTCTTT.

The rearrangement links TRBV6-6 to TRBJ1-2; D perhaps matches TRBD1 (6 bases). The CDR3 is 12 amino acids. Between the trimmed V and J ends, which lost 4 bases and 6 bases, there was a span of 9 bases. Germline CDR1 reads MNHNY; CDR2 reads SVGAGI (reference sequence). CDR3 DNA sequence: TGTGCCAGCAGTTTAGGGGGTAATGGCTACACCTTC. The encoded protein is CASSLGGNGYTF.

This clone was recorded only once. This chain joins TRBV5-4 and TRBJ1-1, with D perhaps matching TRBD1 (5 bases). The length of the CDR3 is 14 residues. Germline V gene lookup returns CDR1 SGHNT and CDR2 YYREEE (reference sequence). V lost 0 bases and J lost 7, with 13 bases in between. The CDR3 protein is CASSLGGEQDEAFF. As DNA, the CDR3 is TGTGCCAGCAGCTTGGGTGGAGAACAGGATGAAGCTTTCTTT.

The chain is built from TRBV19 and TRBJ2-3, with D possibly being TRBD1 (8 bases). Germline-derived CDR1 and CDR2 are LNHDA and SQIVND (reference sequence). V lost 4 bases and J lost 4, with 15 bases in between. The CDR3 is made up of 15 amino acids. The CDR3 DNA reads as TGTGCCAGTAGTACCGACAGGGGAGGGGCAGATACGCAGTATTTT. It codes for CASSTDRGGADTQYF.

This clone was seen just once. The V call is TRBV6-2 or TRBV6-3, the J call TRBJ2-3; 12 positions match TRBD2. Trimming took 2 bases from V and 0 from J; bases not matched to a gene: 12. This CDR3 spans 20 amino acids. From germline, CDR1 is MNHEY and CDR2 SVGEGT. The CDR3 DNA reads as TGTGCCAGCAGTTACCCTGCACTAGCGGGGGGCCCTTCTAGCACAGATACGCAGTATTTT. It codes for CASSYPALAGGPSSTDTQYF.

The rearrangement uses TRBV6-5 and TRBJ2-7, with a tentative D call TRBD1 (5 bases). Germline V gene lookup returns CDR1 MNHEY and CDR2 SVGAGI. CDR3 size: 16 residues. V was cut by 2 bases and J by 1 base, with 15 bases left in between. The CDR3 DNA follows: TGTGCCAGCAGTTACGTTAGGACACTGATATCCTACGAGCAGTACTTC. This translates into CASSYVRTLISYEQYF.

The rearrangement links TRBV7-9 to TRBJ2-5; 15 positions agree with TRBD2. Germline V gene lookup returns CDR1 SEHNR and CDR2 FQNEAQ (reference sequence). Unmatched junction bases numbered 2, after V lost 4 bases and J lost 2 bases. The CDR3 totals 16 residues. The CDR3 nucleotides read TGTGCCAGCAGCTACGGACTAGCGGGGGGGCAAGAGACCCAGTACTTC. Its protein is CASSYGLAGGQETQYF.

The chain joins TRBV3-1 (or the pseudogene TRBV3-2) to TRBJ1-1; no clear D gene. V lost 6 bases, J lost 9 bases, and 17 bases lay in between. Germline V gives CDR1 LGHDT, CDR2 YNNKEL (reference sequence). The CDR3 runs 13 residues. The CDR3 loop is CASSQQSRSKAFF. In nucleotides, the CDR3 is TGTGCCAGCAGTCAACAGTCACGGTCGAAAGCTTTCTTT.

The chain recombines TRBV2 with TRBJ2-2; TRBD1 is a possible D gene (6 bases). CDR1 SNHLY and CDR2 FYNNEI come from the germline V gene. The length of the CDR3 is 15 residues. V lost 1 base, J lost 2 bases, and 8 bases lay in between. CDR3 nucleotide sequence: TGTGCCAGCAGTGAAGAGGGACAAAACACCGGGGAGCTGTTTTTT. It codes for CASSEEGQNTGELFF.

V usage is TRBV21-1 and J usage is TRBJ1-6. TRBV21-1 constitutes a pseudogene. The CDR3 totals 17 residues. The CDR3 DNA reads as TGTGCCAGCAGCAAAGCGGCGCAGAGCTCCTATAATTCACCCCTCCACTTT. It specifies CASSKAAQSSYNSPLHF.

The gene calls are TRBV5-1 and TRBJ1-2; TRBD1 is a possible D gene (6 bases). The CDR3 totals 16 residues. Germline V gene lookup returns CDR1 SGHRS and CDR2 YFSETQ. Trimming took off 2 bases at V and 4 bases at J, with 18 bases between the two ends. In DNA, the CDR3 is TGCGCCAGCAGCTTCACCCCCGACCTGACAGGCTATGGCTACACCTTC. Translating gives CASSFTPDLTGYGYTF.

Here the CDR3 DNA reads TGTGCCAGCAGCTCCACGACGGTCCGCTATGGCTACACCTTC. Its translation is CASSSTTVRYGYTF. The V gene is TRBV7-2, the J gene TRBJ1-2; D unresolved. The ends were cut back, 4 bases at V and 4 bases at J, with 13 bases in the middle. Looked up from germline, CDR1 is SGHTA and CDR2 is FQGNSA. The CDR3 totals 14 residues.

This chain links TRBV18 with TRBJ1-3; TRBD1 might be the D (6 bases). Looked up from germline, CDR1 is KGHSH and CDR2 is LQKENI. V lost 2 bases and J lost 0, with 11 bases in between. The CDR3 runs 16 residues. In nucleotides, the CDR3 is TGTGCCAGCTCACCAAACAGGGACTACTCTGGAAACACCATATATTTT. Translating it yields CASSPNRDYSGNTIYF.

In its sample, this clone was seen once. The gene calls are TRBV12-3 or TRBV12-4 and TRBJ1-1, with D uncertain. Trimming took 6 bases from V and 11 from J, leaving 13 bases between them. The CDR3 loop spans 11 amino acids. The CDR3 is CASRRLTEAFF. In DNA, the CDR3 is TGTGCCAGCAGGAGACTCACGGAGGCTTTCTTT.

The V call is TRBV12-5, the J call TRBJ1-1; 10 nucleotides agree with TRBD1. The germline V gene encodes CDR1 LGHNT and CDR2 FRNRAP. The CDR3 totals 19 residues. V lost 7 bases and J lost 0; bases outside the gene matches: 17. The CDR3 DNA follows: TGTGCTAGTGCCCCGACAGGGGGCCGAAGGACGTTGTTGAACACTGAAGCTTTCTTT. Encoded protein: CASAPTGGRRTLLNTEAFF.

The rearrangement links TRBV12-3 or TRBV12-4 to TRBJ1-3, with D perhaps matching TRBD1 (5 bases). V lost 7 bases and J 4 bases, leaving 11 bases between the germline ends. This CDR3 is built from 13 residues. The CDR3 is CASNLGTGNTIYF. In nucleotides, the CDR3 is TGTGCCAGCAACCTAGGGACGGGAAACACCATATATTTT.

The V and J genes are TRBV5-1 and TRBJ2-3; TRBD1 might be the D (6 bases). The V and J ends lost 0 bases and 1 base respectively, with 9 bases between them. Germline V gene data show CDR1 as SGHRS and CDR2 as YFSETQ. This CDR3 has 15 residues. The CDR3 spells CASSLEGERTDTQYF. CDR3 DNA sequence: TGCGCCAGCAGCTTGGAGGGGGAACGCACAGATACGCAGTATTTT.

The chain uses TRBV18 and TRBJ1-1, with 7 nucleotides matching TRBD1. From germline, CDR1 is KGHSH and CDR2 LQKENI. The CDR3 runs 17 residues. The V segment lost 3 bases and the J segment 1 base; nucleotides outside the gene matches: 11. Here the CDR3 reads CASSPGIGGEGNTEAFF. The CDR3 DNA follows: TGTGCCAGCTCACCCGGGATAGGGGGCGAGGGGAACACTGAAGCTTTCTTT.

The sample holds one count of this clone. The rearrangement uses TRBV6-6 and TRBJ2-1; perhaps TRBD2 as D (5 bases). The CDR3 runs to 15 residues. V lost 10 bases to trimming and J lost 0 bases, with 16 bases between them. Germline V gene lookup returns CDR1 MNHNY and CDR2 SVGAGI (reference sequence). The CDR3 bases are TGTGCCATCTCCAAGGAGGCCCTCTCCTACAATGAGCAGTTCTTC. This encodes CAISKEALSYNEQFF.